Following are 9 T cell receptor beta chains from one sample sequenced in a study of CD8 T cells in Susac syndrome. After extraction with the RNeasy kit, about 0.45 to 1 ug of the RNA was reverse transcribed using random hexamers. TCRdb used MiXCR to reprocess the immunoSEQ multiplex PCR reads, holding one entry per CDR3 protein. The data contain roughly 200,000 distinct CDR3 sequences, 90% to 95% of them singletons. Sequenced: CD4+ T cells from PBMCs. The receptors derive from a human donor in good health.

This chain connects TRBV3-1 to TRBJ2-3; D gene uncertain. V gave up 0 bases and J gave up 6 bases, with 10 bases separating them. CDR1 and CDR2 (germline): LGHDT, YNNKEL (reference sequence). There are 14 residues in the CDR3. The CDR3 DNA reads as TGTGCCAGCAGCCAAGATCTATCCCTGGATACGCAGTATTTT. Translated, it gives CASSQDLSLDTQYF.

The genes are TRBV29-1 and TRBJ2-1; tentatively, D is TRBD1 (5 bases). This CDR3 is built from 11 residues. Germline V gene sequence: CDR1 SQVTM, CDR2 ANQGSEA. Trimming took off 6 bases at V and 9 bases at J, with 12 bases between the two ends. Here the CDR3 reads CSVAGWTEQFF. As DNA, the CDR3 is TGCAGCGTGGCAGGGTGGACTGAGCAGTTCTTC.

The chain has TRBV25-1 and TRBJ2-7; D is possibly TRBD1 (6 bases). This CDR3 is built from 14 residues. Trimming removed 4 bases at V and 1 base at J, with 11 bases between. Germline-derived CDR1 and CDR2 are MGHDK and SYGVNS. In DNA form, the CDR3 reads TGTGCCAGCAGTGTGACAGGAAAATCCTACGAGCAGTACTTC. Amino acids: CASSVTGKSYEQYF.

The chain recombines TRBV24-1 with TRBJ2-3; perhaps TRBD1 as D (6 bases). The V gene's germline CDR1 is KGHDR and CDR2 SFDVKD. The V gene lost 9 bases and the J gene lost 0 bases, with 9 bases spanning the gap. This CDR3 spans 13 amino acids. The DNA of the CDR3 is TGTGCCACCTCAGGGGTGAGCACAGATACGCAGTATTTT. Translated: CATSGVSTDTQYF.

V usage is TRBV5-4 and J usage is TRBJ2-7, with 8 bases fitting TRBD1. Germline V lookup: CDR1 SGHNT, CDR2 YYREEE (reference sequence). The CDR3 runs to 14 residues. With 2 bases clipped from V and 4 bases from J, the junction kept 5 bases outside the gene matches. The CDR3 coding sequence is TGTGCCAGCAGCTTCGGCGACAGGGGTTACGAGCAGTACTTC. It is translated as CASSFGDRGYEQYF.

The genes are TRBV11-2 and TRBJ2-3; a weak D match, TRBD1 (5 bases). Germline loops: CDR1 SGHAT, CDR2 FQNNGV. This CDR3 is built from 14 residues. Deletions cut 2 bases from V and 4 bases from J, with 10 bases between. The CDR3 coding sequence is TGTGCCAGCAGCTTAAGGGTAGGGGCAGATACGCAGTATTTT. It codes for CASSLRVGADTQYF.

This sequence joins TRBV14 and TRBJ1-2, with unresolved D. V was shortened by 4 bases and J by 4 bases, with 16 bases between the two germline ends. This CDR3 is 15 amino acids long. Looked up from germline, CDR1 is SGHDN and CDR2 is FVKESK. CDR3 nucleotide sequence: TGTGCCAGCAGCCGTCTAGCAGAACGGAGCTATGGCTACACCTTC. It codes for CASSRLAERSYGYTF.

The J gene is TRBJ2-3, the V gene TRBV20-1; 11 bases line up with TRBD2. This CDR3 has 15 amino acids. The ends lost 6 bases at V and 0 bases at J; junction bases unmatched: 5. Germline V gene sequence: CDR1 DFQATT, CDR2 SNEGSKA (reference sequence). CDR3 DNA: TGCAGTGCGGGGACTAGCGGATATAGCACAGATACGCAGTATTTT. Translated, it gives CSAGTSGYSTDTQYF.

The rearrangement joins TRBV20-1 to TRBJ2-1, with unresolved D. The CDR3 is 11 amino acids. Germline V lookup: CDR1 DFQATT, CDR2 SNEGSKA (reference sequence). The V end lost 2 bases, the J end lost 10 bases, and 9 bases lay between the germline ends. The CDR3 reads CSARRDFEQFF. CDR3 sequence (DNA): TGCAGTGCTAGAAGGGATTTCGAGCAGTTCTTC.